This T cell receptor (beta chain) was profiled in a study of graft-versus-host responses after intestinal transplantation. Overall study: Multivisceral, liver-intestinal, or isolated intestinal grafts were transplanted into recipients. Each patient got anti-thymocyte globulin induction, then tacrolimus and steroids for around three years.

Findings and caveats of the study: GvH clones surfaced in recipient marrow, some emerging earlier in ileum or blood. Early post-transplant falls in HvG clones accompanied the peak levels of circulating GvH clones.

Method: immunoSEQ multiplex PCR; TCRdb's copy keeps in-frame clones and lacks some. The sample records 90,000 to 120,000 clones, approximately 90% being singletons. Concerning this clone itself: No antigen is known for it.

CDR3 length equals 14 residues. Between the trimmed V and J ends, which lost 0 bases and 7 bases, there was a span of 10 bases. Per germline, CDR1 SGHRS and CDR2 YFSETQ. The sample was unstimulated CD4+ T cells sorted from spleen or lymph node cells, taken before transplant. This sequence joins TRBV5-1 and TRBJ1-4; D not resolved. This clonotype was sampled from a human donor who was the organ donor for an intestinal transplant. In DNA, the CDR3 is TGCGCCAGCAGCTTGGATGTTATCGGTGAAAAACTGTTTTTT. Residues: CASSLDVIGEKLFF.